What follows are 19 T cell receptor beta chains derived from one specimen sequenced in a study of blood T cell repertoires in COVID-19. Only in-frame clones appear in the TCRdb table, and some are missing; sequencing was by immunoSEQ multiplex PCR. The sample holds 85,000 to 130,000 clones, about 89% seen once. Specimen: peripheral blood. These receptors came from a human donor in a cohort sampled during active COVID-19.

J is TRBJ2-3 and V is TRBV12-3 or TRBV12-4; D uncertain. The CDR3 has 12 amino acids. V was shortened by 6 bases and J by 3 bases, with 7 bases between the two germline ends. CDR3 coding DNA: TGTGCCAGCAGGTACGGGACAGATACGCAGTATTTT. Translating it yields CASRYGTDTQYF.

CDR3 sequence reads: CASSESPGQPQHF. In nucleotides, the CDR3 is TGTGCCAGCAGTGAGTCCCCGGGACAGCCCCAGCATTTT. This rearrangement joins TRBV2 to TRBJ1-5, with D uncertain. The CDR3 runs to 13 residues. Germline lookup yields CDR1 SNHLY and CDR2 FYNNEI. With 3 bases removed from V and 7 bases from J, the gap between germline ends came to 10 bases.

The chain is built from TRBV28 and TRBJ2-1; a possible D gene is TRBD2 (6 bases). The germline V and J ends were trimmed by 10 bases and 6 bases, with 19 bases remaining between them. This CDR3 is 14 amino acids long. CDR1 is MDHEN, CDR2 SYDVKM, per germline. The CDR3, as DNA: TGTGCCACCGGTGGAGGGGTGGTTCGCAATGAGCAGTTCTTC. It translates to CATGGGVVRNEQFF.

This chain links TRBV25-1 with TRBJ2-4; 10 bases are shared with TRBD2. The CDR3 is 15 amino acids. Germline CDR1 is MGHDK and CDR2 is SYGVNS. The ends lost 6 bases at V and 7 bases at J; junction bases unmatched: 9. The CDR3 DNA is TGTGCCAGCAGCCCGGGACTAGCGAAGAGGAACATTCAGTACTTC. It translates to CASSPGLAKRNIQYF.

A single count supports this clone. The chain carries TRBV1 and TRBJ2-1; TRBD2, the table's D call, lacks a check against the DNA. TRBV1 is an annotated pseudogene. The CDR3 is 15 residues long. CDR3 sequence reads: CTSSHIQLAVNEQFF. CDR3 sequence (DNA): TGCACCAGCAGCCATATCCAGCTAGCGGTTAATGAGCAGTTCTTC.

The table lists this clone with a few counts. The chain combines TRBV28 with TRBJ2-7; tentative D call: TRBD2 (6 bases). Germline lookup yields CDR1 MDHEN and CDR2 SYDVKM. CDR3 length: 14 residues. The V end lost 8 bases, the J end lost 6 bases, and 20 bases lay between the germline ends. CDR3 loop: CASCGVPRISEQYF. Written as DNA, the CDR3 is TGTGCCAGCTGCGGGGTGCCCCGTATAAGCGAGCAGTACTTC. Using reference TRBV28 and TRBJ2-7 for the parts outside the CDR3, the full variable domain is DVKVTQSSRYLVKRTGEKVFLECVQDMDHENMFWYRQDPGLGLRLIYFSYDVKMKEKGDIPEGYSVSREKKERFSLILESASTNQTSMYLCASCGVPRISEQYFGPGTRLTVT.

The chain links TRBV7-3 to TRBJ1-2; 8 bases are a match to TRBD1. After removal of 5 bases from V and 0 bases from J, the junction contained 20 bases not matched to a gene. The CDR3 covers 20 residues. Germline V CDR1 and CDR2: SGHTA, FQGTGA. The DNA of the CDR3 is TGTGCCAGCAGCCCCAAGGGGGGCCCAGGACAGGGAACACCTAACTATGGCTACACCTTC. Protein product: CASSPKGGPGQGTPNYGYTF.

The chain is built from TRBV6-5 and TRBJ1-5; 7 bases agree with TRBD1. The germline CDR1 and CDR2 sequences are MNHEY and SVGAGI. The CDR3 runs 14 residues. Trimming at V came to 6 bases and at J to 1 base, leaving 3 bases not matched to a gene. This CDR3 is CASRGTASNQPQHF. CDR3 sequence (DNA): TGTGCCAGCAGAGGGACAGCCAGCAATCAGCCCCAGCATTTT.

This chain connects TRBV7-9 to TRBJ2-1, with 7 bases that match TRBD2. V was pared by 3 bases and J by 8 bases, with 16 bases of the junction left unmatched. The V gene's germline CDR1 is SEHNR and CDR2 FQNEAQ (reference sequence). This CDR3 has 17 residues. The CDR3 is CASSLGGGSGAFYEQFF. For the CDR3, the DNA is TGTGCCAGCAGCTTGGGGGGAGGGAGTGGGGCCTTTTATGAGCAGTTCTTC.

The V gene is TRBV25-1, the J gene TRBJ1-6; D may be TRBD1 (5 bases). CDR1 MGHDK and CDR2 SYGVNS come from the germline V gene. V was clipped by 7 bases and J by 8 bases, with 18 bases between them. The length of the CDR3 is 15 residues. CDR3 coding DNA: TGTGCCAGCACTCCCTGGGGCAGGGAGGATTCACCCCTCCACTTT. This codes for CASTPWGREDSPLHF.

The V gene is TRBV5-5, the J gene TRBJ2-7, with TRBD1 as a possible D gene (6 bases). The CDR3 runs to 14 residues. The V and J ends lost 2 bases and 3 bases respectively, with 12 bases between them. The germline CDR1 and CDR2 sequences are SGHKS and YYEKEE (reference sequence). CDR3 DNA: TGTGCCAGCAGCTTCCCGGACAGACACTACGAGCAGTACTTC. This gives the protein CASSFPDRHYEQYF.

The genes are TRBV18 and TRBJ2-3, with D possibly being TRBD2 (5 bases). The CDR3 runs to 15 residues. V lost 2 bases, J lost 4 bases, and 13 bases lay in between. Germline V gene data show CDR1 as KGHSH and CDR2 as LQKENI. CDR3 amino acids: CASSPVRGGSDTQYF. The CDR3 bases are TGTGCCAGCTCACCAGTACGGGGTGGTTCAGATACGCAGTATTTT. Drawing the rest from reference TRBV18 and TRBJ2-3, the complete variable domain is NAGVMQNPRHLVRRRGQEARLRCSPMKGHSHVYWYRQLPEEGLKFMVYLQKENIIDESGMPKERFSAEFPKEGPSILRIQQVVRGDSAAYFCASSPVRGGSDTQYFGPGTRLTVL.

CDR3 sequence: CASSPQRWAGGRTDTQYF. The CDR3 DNA sequence: TGTGCCAGCAGCCCTCAGCGCTGGGCGGGGGGGCGCACAGATACGCAGTATTTT. The chain couples TRBV7-2 to TRBJ2-3; 9 bases agree with TRBD2. V lost 5 bases to trimming and J lost 1 base; unmatched junction nucleotides: 13. Germline loops: CDR1 SGHTA, CDR2 FQGNSA. This CDR3 comprises 18 residues.

This chain connects TRBV11-3 to TRBJ2-3, with 8 bases identical to TRBD2. Trimming at V came to 3 bases and at J to 1 base, leaving 3 bases not matched to a gene. The CDR3 length is 15 residues. CDR1 and CDR2 (germline): SGHNT, YENEEA. CDR3 nucleotide sequence: TGTGCCAGCAGCTTTAGCGGGGCCGGCACAGATACGCAGTATTTT. Translation gives CASSFSGAGTDTQYF.

The rearrangement uses TRBV18 and TRBJ1-2; 9 nucleotides match TRBD1. J was trimmed by 2 bases and V by 2 bases; bases with no gene match: 6. This CDR3 is 16 amino acids long. Germline V gene sequence: CDR1 KGHSH, CDR2 LQKENI. CDR3 in DNA: TGTGCCAGCTCACCATTATCCGGGACAGGGAACTATGGCTACACCTTC. This translates into CASSPLSGTGNYGYTF.

The chain couples TRBV1 to TRBJ2-3; TRBD2, the table's D call, lacks a check against the DNA. TRBV1 is annotated as a pseudogene. CDR3 length equals 19 residues. The CDR3 DNA sequence: TGCACCAGCAGCCAAGATCGGGCACTAGCGGGAGACGGCACAGATACGCAGTATTTT. Its translation is CTSSQDRALAGDGTDTQYF.

The chain couples TRBV11-2 to TRBJ1-1; 12 bases map to TRBD1. Unmatched junction bases numbered 6, after V lost 3 bases and J lost 4 bases. CDR3 length equals 16 residues. From germline, CDR1 is SGHAT and CDR2 FQNNGV. The CDR3 DNA follows: TGTGCCAGCAGCTTGGGGACAGGGGGCCGGCCCACTGAAGCTTTCTTT. Its protein is CASSLGTGGRPTEAFF.

This chain links TRBV15 with TRBJ2-7, with 8 bases lining up with TRBD2. The V gene's germline CDR1 is LNHNV and CDR2 YYDKDF (reference sequence). J lost 2 bases, V lost 0 bases, and 3 bases had no gene match. The CDR3 runs to 15 residues. CDR3 sequence: CATSREGGGTYEQYF. The CDR3 nucleotides read TGTGCCACCAGCAGAGAGGGCGGGGGGACCTACGAGCAGTACTTC.

The chain recombines TRBV5-1 with TRBJ2-1; D is unresolved. Germline V CDR1 and CDR2: SGHRS, YFSETQ. CDR3 size: 12 residues. Trimming cost V 7 bases and J 9 bases, with 14 bases left between them. The CDR3, as DNA: TGCGCCAGCCCCTTGGTCCTAGTTGAGCAGTTCTTC. Protein product: CASPLVLVEQFF.